Each of the 25 T cell receptor beta chains below was sequenced from the same sample in a study of T cells in Graves' hyperthyroidism and ophthalmopathy. From RNA transcripts, TCR beta CDR3 regions were amplified. RT-PCR in the first round (using the HTBI primer set) targeted the TCR CDR3. From the multiplex PCR reads, TCRdb called clonotypes with MiXCR, one entry per CDR3 protein. The profile covers nearly 750,000 distinct CDR3 sequences, with over 35% appearing a single time and around a third taken by the ten largest. The source material was blood. The receptors were gathered from a woman in her forties with Graves' hyperthyroidism.

At least ten counts were recorded for this clonotype. The chain carries TRBV25-1 and TRBJ2-6, with D unresolved. CDR3 length equals 13 residues. V was pared by 8 bases and J by 4 bases, with 9 bases between. Germline lookup yields CDR1 MGHDK and CDR2 SYGVNS. The CDR3 DNA reads TGTGCCAGCCTTGTGGACGGGGCCAACGTCCTGACTTTC. Residues: CASLVDGANVLTF. The whole variable domain, filled in from reference TRBV25-1 and TRBJ2-6, reads EADIYQTPRYLVIGTGKKITLECSQTMGHDKMYWYQQDPGMELHLIHYSYGVNSTEKGDLSSESTVSRIRTEHFPLTLESARPSHTSQYLCASLVDGANVLTFGAGSRLTVL.

The rearrangement joins TRBV4-3 to TRBJ2-7; TRBD1 or TRBD2 may be the D gene (5 bases each). Germline-derived CDR1 and CDR2 are LGHNA and YSLEER. V was clipped by 4 bases and J by 0 bases, with 16 bases between them. This CDR3 comprises 16 residues. The CDR3 sequence: CASSPFGDGSSYEQYF. CDR3 coding DNA: TGCGCCAGCAGCCCATTTGGGGACGGCAGCTCCTACGAGCAGTACTTC.

On this clonotype: A much larger clone sits a single nucleotide away, making a read error possible. The CDR3 DNA is TGTGCCAGCAGCTTTGGGGCAGCGAGCTACGAGCAGTACTTC. This sequence encodes CASSFGAASYEQYF. This chain uses TRBV5-6 with TRBJ2-7; tentative D call: TRBD1 (5 bases). This CDR3 is built from 14 residues. Trimming removed 2 bases from V and 3 bases from J, with 12 bases in between. Germline lookup yields CDR1 SGHDT and CDR2 YYEEEE.

With regard to this clonotype: Sequence at one end of the junction differs from germline and may be a read error. V and J are TRBV5-1 and TRBJ1-1, with TRBD1 identical over 8 bases. The CDR3 is 15 residues long. CDR1 SGHRS and CDR2 YFSETQ come from the germline V gene. The CDR3 region has the DNA TGCGCCAGCAGCCCCCTAACAGGGGGGGGTCCTGAGGCTTTCTTT. It is translated as CASSPLTGGGPEAFF.

This chain links TRBV27 with TRBJ1-2; 9 positions match TRBD1. The CDR3 contains 14 residues. Germline CDR1 MNHEY, CDR2 SMNVEV (reference sequence). V was pared by 3 bases and J by 6 bases, with 5 bases of the junction left unmatched. CDR3 DNA: TGTGCCAGCAGTTTCGGACAGGGGACCCATGGCTACACCTTC. This translates into CASSFGQGTHGYTF.

Here the CDR3 DNA reads TGTGCCAGTAGTCCCCTAGGCGGGGCAGAATACTACGAGCAGTACTTC. Its translation is CASSPLGGAEYYEQYF. The chain joins TRBV19 to TRBJ2-7, with D perhaps matching TRBD2 (6 bases). The CDR3 is 16 amino acids. With 5 bases removed from V and 3 bases from J, the gap between germline ends came to 20 bases. The V gene's germline CDR1 is LNHDA and CDR2 SQIVND (reference sequence).

The genes are TRBV20-1 and TRBJ2-5; tentatively, D is TRBD1 (8 bases). This CDR3 region has 14 residues. The V gene's germline CDR1 is DFQATT and CDR2 SNEGSKA (reference sequence). V lost 3 bases and J lost 4, with 15 bases in between. In nucleotides, the CDR3 is TGCAGTGCTAGTCGGACAGGGAGGGGAGAGACCCAGTACTTC. The encoded protein is CSASRTGRGETQYF.

This clonotype was observed a handful of times. This chain joins TRBV12-3 or TRBV12-4 and TRBJ1-5; unclear D gene. Trimming pared 5 bases from V and 0 bases from J, leaving 8 bases between. There are 14 residues in the CDR3. The CDR3 DNA reads as TGTGCCAGCAGTCAGACAAGTAGCAATCAGCCCCAGCATTTT. Translation: CASSQTSSNQPQHF.

This chain uses TRBV6-6 with TRBJ2-7; 7 bases match TRBD1. The CDR3 extends over 16 amino acids. Trimming took 6 bases from V and 6 from J; bases not matched to a gene: 17. CDR1 MNHNY and CDR2 SVGAGI come from the germline V gene (reference sequence). The DNA of the CDR3 is TGTGCCAGCAGGACGAGCAGGGGGAATAAGTGGGGCGAGCAGTACTTC. Translation: CASRTSRGNKWGEQYF.

This clonotype was seen ten or more times. The V gene is TRBV7-2, the J gene TRBJ1-2, with D possibly being TRBD1 (5 bases). The V end was cut by 2 bases, the J end by 6 bases, with 7 bases between. The V gene's germline CDR1 is SGHTA and CDR2 FQGNSA. This CDR3 comprises 12 residues. The DNA of the CDR3 is TGTGCCAGCAGCTTAATCAGGGATGGCTACACCTTC. It translates to CASSLIRDGYTF.

This clonotype was counted only a few times. V is TRBV9 and J is TRBJ1-5, with D unclear. The CDR3 loop spans 12 amino acids. V lost 4 bases and J lost 11, with 13 bases in between. Germline-derived CDR1 and CDR2 are SGDLS and YYNGEE. This chain's CDR3 is CASSQGGVAQHF. CDR3 DNA sequence: TGTGCCAGCAGCCAAGGCGGGGTGGCCCAGCATTTT. The variable domain in full, completed from reference TRBV9 and TRBJ1-5, reads DSGVTQTPKHLITATGQRVTLRCSPRSGDLSVYWYQQSLDQGLQFLIQYYNGEERAKGNILERFSAQQFPDLHSELNLSSLELGDSALYFCASSQGGVAQHFGDGTRLSIL.

The CDR3 nucleotides read TGTGCCAGTAGTCCGGACAGTTATGCTGAAGCTTTCTTT. Protein product: CASSPDSYAEAFF. V gene TRBV19 combines with J gene TRBJ1-1; TRBD1 is a possible D gene (6 bases). This CDR3 spans 13 amino acids. V shed 5 bases and J shed 6 bases, with 13 bases lying between them. Germline loops: CDR1 LNHDA, CDR2 SQIVND (reference sequence). The full variable domain, in which reference TRBV19 and TRBJ1-1 provide the parts outside the CDR3, is DGGITQSPKYLFRKEGQNVTLSCEQNLNHDAMYWYRQDPGQGLRLIYYSQIVNDFQKGDIAEGYSVSREKKESFPLTVTSAQKNPTAFYLCASSPDSYAEAFFGQGTRLTVV.

This clonotype was recorded a few times. The chain employs TRBV7-9 and TRBJ2-2; no clear D. Trimming took off 6 bases at V and 2 bases at J, with 13 bases between the two ends. Germline CDR1 and CDR2: SEHNR and FQNEAQ (reference sequence). This CDR3 is built from 15 residues. CDR3 protein: CASSFVSPNTGELFF. The DNA of the CDR3 is TGTGCCAGCAGTTTTGTTTCGCCAAACACCGGGGAGCTGTTTTTT.

This clonotype was seen repeatedly, ten times or more. This chain connects TRBV7-3 to TRBJ2-6; 7 bases map to TRBD1. Looked up from germline, CDR1 is SGHTA and CDR2 is FQGTGA. With V trimmed by 5 bases and J by 6 bases, 10 bases remained unmatched. This CDR3 is 16 amino acids long. In nucleotides, the CDR3 is TGTGCCAGCAGCCGCGACAGGGTACAACAGGCCAACGTCCTGACTTTC. Amino acids: CASSRDRVQQANVLTF.

A word on this clonotype: A read error may be the cause here, since a much bigger clone is one base away. The chain employs TRBV7-2 and TRBJ2-5; no clear D. Germline V lookup: CDR1 SGHTA, CDR2 FQGNSA. CDR3 length: 14 residues. The V end lost 4 bases, the J end lost 1 base, and 10 bases lay between the germline ends. CDR3 nucleotide sequence: TGTGCCAGCAGCTCGGGCAGCTTCCAAGAGACCCAGTACTTC. Translating gives CASSSGSFQETQYF. Complete variable domain (other parts from reference TRBV7-2 and TRBJ2-5): GAGVSQSPSNKVTEKGKDVELRCDPISGHTALYWYRQSLGQGLEFLIYFQGNSAPDKSGLPSDRFSAERTGGSVSTLTIQRTQQEDSAVYLCASSSGSFQETQYFGPGTRLLVL.

The chain couples TRBV25-1 to TRBJ1-4; 9 bases agree with TRBD1. Germline V gives CDR1 MGHDK, CDR2 SYGVNS. The J segment lost 7 bases and the V segment lost 5 bases, leaving 8 bases of the junction unmatched. This CDR3 comprises 15 residues. DNA for the CDR3: TGTGCCAGCAGTCCCGGACAGGGGCGGACTGAAAAACTGTTTTTT. This encodes CASSPGQGRTEKLFF.

This clonotype was seen just once. The chain employs TRBV2 and TRBJ2-5; unclear D gene. Germline assignment: CDR1 SNHLY and CDR2 FYNNEI. V shed 1 base and J shed 9 bases, with 12 bases lying between them. The CDR3 runs to 13 residues. The CDR3: CASSEGPQDSQYF. The CDR3 nucleotides are TGTGCCAGCAGTGAAGGGCCCCAAGATTCCCAGTACTTC.

This clonotype was seen many times. The chain links TRBV29-1 to TRBJ1-2, with TRBD1 identical over 7 bases. This CDR3 comprises 13 residues. Germline trimming cut 6 bases from V and 4 bases from J; bases unmatched to any gene: 8. Germline lookup yields CDR1 SQVTM and CDR2 ANQGSEA. Written as DNA, the CDR3 is TGCAGCGTGTTGTCCAGGGACAGCTATGGCTACACCTTC. The encoded protein is CSVLSRDSYGYTF.

This clonotype came up many times. V gene TRBV10-2 combines with J gene TRBJ1-5; no clear D gene. This CDR3 contains 15 residues. In germline, CDR1 is WSHSY, CDR2 SAAADI. V dropped 0 bases and J dropped 0 bases, with 6 bases sitting between them. The CDR3, as DNA: TGCGCCAGCAGTGAGTCTGTGAATAGCAATCAGCCCCAGCATTTT. It specifies CASSESVNSNQPQHF.

The chain has TRBV6-2 or TRBV6-3 and TRBJ2-7, with 7 bases fitting TRBD1. J gave up 2 bases and V 6 bases, and 4 bases lay outside the gene matches. The CDR3 extends over 13 amino acids. Germline V gene data show CDR1 as MNHEY and CDR2 as SVGEGT. The CDR3 reads CASRPTGAYEQYF. Written as DNA, the CDR3 is TGTGCCAGCAGACCTACAGGGGCCTACGAGCAGTACTTC.

The CDR3 reads CASSLSFGTWQYF. The CDR3 coding sequence is TGTGCCAGCAGTCTTTCATTCGGGACTTGGCAGTACTTC. This chain joins TRBV27 and TRBJ2-7, with D maybe TRBD2 (6 bases). The V gene's germline CDR1 is MNHEY and CDR2 SMNVEV (reference sequence). The CDR3 covers 13 residues. Trimming removed 5 bases from V and 9 bases from J, with 17 bases in between.

The table lists this clonotype with many counts. The V and J genes are TRBV9 and TRBJ1-3; no reliable D call. Germline CDR1 and CDR2: SGDLS and YYNGEE. The CDR3 is made up of 12 amino acids. The germline V and J ends were trimmed by 1 base and 4 bases, with 3 bases remaining between them. This chain's CDR3 is CASSVNGNTIYF. The CDR3 nucleotides read TGTGCCAGCAGCGTAAACGGAAACACCATATATTTT.

For this clonotype: This may be a read error, as it is one base from a much larger clone. The final CDR3 position lacks the conserved phenylalanine or tryptophan, pointing to a likely read error. The V and J genes are TRBV6-6 and TRBJ2-6; D gene uncertain. The CDR3 spans 14 residues. Germline V gene sequence: CDR1 MNHNY, CDR2 SVGAGI (reference sequence). V lost 5 bases to trimming and J lost 1 base, with 6 bases between them. The CDR3 here is CASSEESGANVLTS. DNA for the CDR3: TGTGCCAGCAGTGAAGAGTCTGGGGCCAACGTCCTGACTTCC.

The J gene is TRBJ1-5, the V gene TRBV14; TRBD1 agrees at 7 bases. V lost 1 base, J lost 4 bases, and 13 bases stayed unmatched. Per the germline V gene, CDR1 is SGHDN and CDR2 is FVKESK. The CDR3 is 18 residues long. The CDR3 is CASSQVRLGGQTNQPQHF. Written as DNA, the CDR3 is TGTGCCAGCAGCCAAGTACGCCTCGGGGGACAGACAAATCAGCCCCAGCATTTT.

This sequence joins TRBV10-3 and TRBJ2-7; 10 bases match TRBD1. This CDR3 is 13 amino acids long. Germline CDR1 and CDR2: ENHRY and SYGVKD. The V gene end was trimmed by 6 bases and the J gene end by 5 bases; junction bases not matched to a gene: 4. CDR3 nucleotides: TGTGCCATCAGGGCTGGGACAGGGGACGAGCAGTACTTC. Encoded protein: CAIRAGTGDEQYF.